This T cell receptor (beta chain) was documented in a study of response to subunit inactivated influenza vaccine. The germline V and J ends were trimmed by 2 bases and 11 bases, with 15 bases remaining between them. This CDR3 spans 13 amino acids. The germline CDR1 and CDR2 sequences are ENHRY and SYGVKD. Each CDR3 protein is one row after TCRdb ran MiXCR on the RT-PCR reads. There are about 700,000 distinct CDR3 sequences in the sample; 15% to 18% occur only once, and 11% lies in the top ten. V is TRBV10-3 and J is TRBJ1-1; weak D call: TRBD1 (5 bases). The receptor was isolated from a man aged 45-65 years who received an inactivated influenza vaccine. Specimen: PBMCs from blood, collected roughly 12 days after vaccination. The CDR3 DNA is TGTGCCATCAGTGAGAATCAGGGTATAGATGCTTTCTTT. Translated, it gives CAISENQGIDAFF.